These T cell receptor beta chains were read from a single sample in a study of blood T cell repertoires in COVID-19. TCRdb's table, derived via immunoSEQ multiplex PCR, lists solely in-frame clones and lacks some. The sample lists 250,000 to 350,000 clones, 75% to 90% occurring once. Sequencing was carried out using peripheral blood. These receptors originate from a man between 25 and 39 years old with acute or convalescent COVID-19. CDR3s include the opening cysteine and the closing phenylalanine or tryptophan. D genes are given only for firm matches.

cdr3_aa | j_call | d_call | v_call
CGMAGLGAGIYGYTF | TRBJ1-2 | - | TRBV29-1
CASSSLGHRDRGRDNSPLHF | TRBJ1-6 | TRBD1 | TRBV5-1
CASTISGGAAGTQYF | TRBJ2-3 | TRBD2 | TRBV6-5
CASSVGQGARDTQYF | TRBJ2-3 | TRBD1 | TRBV9
CASSPGTSLITDTQYF | TRBJ2-3 | TRBD2 | TRBV11-3
CASSRQGGNSPLHF | TRBJ1-6 | TRBD1 | TRBV11-1
CASSVGTILTGELFF | TRBJ2-2 | - | TRBV9
CASSDVIRGDTEAFF | TRBJ1-1 | TRBD1 | TRBV6-1
CASSLVSLEQYF | TRBJ2-7 | - | TRBV7-9
CASNLPPYQGAYGYTF | TRBJ1-2 | TRBD1 | TRBV7-9
CASLPRDRVGLRNEQFF | TRBJ2-1 | TRBD1 | TRBV10-1
CASSLTGGNTEAFF | TRBJ1-1 | TRBD1 | TRBV7-9
CASSQVSSGWETDTQYF | TRBJ2-3 | - | TRBV4-2
CASRQGPGELFF | TRBJ2-2 | - | TRBV11-1
CASREDRLNYGYTF | TRBJ1-2 | - | TRBV6-6
CASSAIFGVDEQYF | TRBJ2-7 | - | TRBV19
CASSPVAGMNTGELFF | TRBJ2-2 | - | TRBV18
CATSAPLAGFNEQFF | TRBJ2-1 | TRBD2 | TRBV24-1
CASSFYPGTGGYEQYF | TRBJ2-7 | TRBD1 | TRBV28
CATLRPSTSGVNEQYF | TRBJ2-7 | TRBD2 | TRBV10-3
CASRDRTTNEKLFF | TRBJ1-4 | - | TRBV6-5
CAWSFYPMSTEAFF | TRBJ1-1 | - | TRBV30
CASSGQDSPLHF | TRBJ1-6 | TRBD1 | TRBV6-5
CASSPIDRGTEAFF | TRBJ1-1 | TRBD1 | TRBV18
CASSFKGTGAHEQFF | TRBJ2-1 | TRBD1 | TRBV28
CAWSGGGTNEKLFF | TRBJ1-4 | - | TRBV30
CAISYRDVGEQYF | TRBJ2-7 | - | TRBV10-3
CASSYYRGNEQFF | TRBJ2-1 | - | TRBV6-5
CASSFRGGMNTEAFF | TRBJ1-1 | TRBD1 | TRBV28
CASSLPGLAGPREQFF | TRBJ2-1 | TRBD2 | TRBV5-1
CATSEGDRGPISSGNTIYF | TRBJ1-3 | TRBD1 | TRBV15
CASSFRGGVEAFF | TRBJ1-1 | - | TRBV5-5
CASSIDVRGPWTEAFF | TRBJ1-1 | TRBD1 | TRBV19
CASSESRGSNQPQHF | TRBJ1-5 | - | TRBV2
CASTRGGDPEAFF | TRBJ1-1 | - | TRBV5-5
CASNTAAGNEKLFF | TRBJ1-4 | - | TRBV6-5
CATSSATGSNEKLFF | TRBJ1-4 | - | TRBV15
CASSETRLLRFRTKNIQYF | TRBJ2-4 | - | TRBV5-1
CASSHGVGANQPQHF | TRBJ1-5 | - | TRBV28
CATTPGGNSPLHF | TRBJ1-6 | - | TRBV11-2
CASSLGRAGGGYTF | TRBJ1-2 | TRBD1 | TRBV28
CASKSGTGVNQPQHF | TRBJ1-5 | TRBD1 | TRBV27
CASSVMTGDLGEQYF | TRBJ2-7 | TRBD1 | TRBV9
CASRDGGSNQPQHF | TRBJ1-5 | - | TRBV6-6
CASTPRGWDQETQYF | TRBJ2-5 | - | TRBV6-5
CSDRQVGSYNEQFF | TRBJ2-1 | - | TRBV29-1
CASSLTWPPHGYTF | TRBJ1-2 | - | TRBV2
CASTGDRLLTSIQYF | TRBJ2-4 | - | TRBV2
CASRGRGRGNYGYTF | TRBJ1-2 | TRBD1 | TRBV28